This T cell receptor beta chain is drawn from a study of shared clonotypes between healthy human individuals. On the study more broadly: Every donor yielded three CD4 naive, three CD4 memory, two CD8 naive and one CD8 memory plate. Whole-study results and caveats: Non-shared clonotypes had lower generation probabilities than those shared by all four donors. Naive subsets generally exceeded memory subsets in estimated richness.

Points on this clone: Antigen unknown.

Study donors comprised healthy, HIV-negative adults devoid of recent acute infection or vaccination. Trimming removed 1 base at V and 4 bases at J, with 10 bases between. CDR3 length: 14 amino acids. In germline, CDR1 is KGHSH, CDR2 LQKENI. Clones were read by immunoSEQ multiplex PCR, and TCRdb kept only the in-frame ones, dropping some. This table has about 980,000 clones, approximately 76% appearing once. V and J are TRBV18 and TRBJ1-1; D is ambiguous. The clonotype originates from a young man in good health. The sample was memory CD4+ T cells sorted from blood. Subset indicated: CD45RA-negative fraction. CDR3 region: CASSPRPVGTEAFF. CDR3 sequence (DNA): TGTGCCAGCTCACCACGGCCGGTAGGCACTGAAGCTTTCTTT.